The rows below give T cell receptor beta chains drawn from one sample of a study of T cells in tuberculosis. Measured with immunoSEQ multiplex PCR; TCRdb has only the in-frame clones, and not every one. The sample holds tens of thousands of clones; nearly 95% are singletons and the top ten take over 1.1%. The sample was PBMCs, taken at tuberculosis diagnosis. Source of these receptors: an adult with tuberculosis. The CDR3 runs from the conserved cysteine through the conserved F or W. Fields, in order: V gene, clone size, D gene, J gene, CDR3 DNA, CDR3 protein. The D gene is left open where the match is weak. The size entry is marked missing in some rows and otherwise reads once, few, many or a size class.

TRBV5-1	.	.	TRBJ2-5	TGCGCCAGCAGCTTGGAAGCTAGACAAGAGACCCAGTACTTC	CASSLEARQETQYF
TRBV29-1	.	TRBD2	TRBJ2-3	TGCAGCGTCACTCCAGGGACTACCACAGATACGCAGTATTTT	CSVTPGTTTDTQYF
TRBV27	.	TRBD1	TRBJ1-1	TGTGCCAGCAGTTCCCAGGACAGGGTACCTGAAGCTTTCTTT	CASSSQDRVPEAFF
TRBV28	.	.	TRBJ1-5	TGTGCCAGCAGTTTGACCCAGGAGCGGCAGCCCCAGCATTTT	CASSLTQERQPQHF
TRBV25-1	once	.	TRBJ1-3	TGTGCCAGCAGTGAATGGAGGGCCTCGTCCTCTGGAAACACCATATATTTT	CASSEWRASSSGNTIYF
TRBV29-1	.	TRBD1	TRBJ2-7	TGCAGCGTTGAAGAACAGGGGGTCTACGAGCAGTACTTC	CSVEEQGVYEQYF
TRBV7-8	.	TRBD2	TRBJ2-1	TGTGCCAGCAGCTTATTCGCCGGACTAGAGATGTCTGAGCAGTTCTTC	CASSLFAGLEMSEQFF
TRBV19	.	.	TRBJ2-4	TGTGCAAGTAAATCTAGCAGGACGAACATTCAGTACTTC	CASKSSRTNIQYF
TRBV18	.	.	TRBJ2-7	TGTGCCACCCGCACCCCGGACAGCCCCTACGAGCAGTACTTC	CATRTPDSPYEQYF
TRBV2	.	TRBD2	TRBJ2-7	TGTGCCAGCAGTGGGTTTACTAGCGGCACCTACGAGCAGTACTTC	CASSGFTSGTYEQYF
TRBV5-1	few	TRBD2	TRBJ2-7	TGCGCCAGCACCTCAGGGACTAGCGGGAACTGGGACGAGCAGTACTTC	CASTSGTSGNWDEQYF
TRBV9	.	.	TRBJ2-7	TGTGCCAGCAGCGTAGACGGTGAGATTTACGAGCAGTACTTC	CASSVDGEIYEQYF
TRBV6-5	few	TRBD1	TRBJ2-5	TGTGCCAGCAGTTACGGGACAGGGCAAGAGACCCAGTACTTC	CASSYGTGQETQYF
TRBV12-5	.	TRBD1	TRBJ2-5	TGTGCTAGTGGTGGACAGGGCTGGGAGACCCAGTACTTC	CASGGQGWETQYF
TRBV7-3	.	.	TRBJ2-2	TGTGCCAGCAGCTTAACGTTGCAGTCCACCGGGGAGCTGTTTTTT	CASSLTLQSTGELFF
TRBV28	.	.	TRBJ1-1	TGTGCCAGCAGTTCACAGGCCAGTTTGAACACTGAAGCTTTCTTT	CASSSQASLNTEAFF
TRBV19	.	TRBD1	TRBJ2-3	TGTGCCAGTAGTATAGGGACAGGGAGGAGATCAGATACGCAGTATTTT	CASSIGTGRRSDTQYF
TRBV29-1	.	TRBD2	TRBJ2-1	TGCAGCGTTGAGGTGACGGGGGGGTACAATGAGCAGTTCTTC	CSVEVTGGYNEQFF
TRBV7-9	once	.	TRBJ1-2	TGTGCCAGCAGCTTAGCGTCAGGTCCTAACTATGGCTACACCTTC	CASSLASGPNYGYTF
TRBV19	.	.	TRBJ2-7	TGTGCCAGTAGCACCCTTTCCGGCTACGAGCAGTACTTC	CASSTLSGYEQYF
TRBV6-6	.	.	TRBJ1-1	TGTGCCAGCAGTTACTATGGCTCTCTGAACACTGAAGCTTTCTTT	CASSYYGSLNTEAFF
TRBV6-5	.	.	TRBJ1-1	TGTGCCAGCACCCACCGCCAGGGAACTGAAGCTTTCTTT	CASTHRQGTEAFF
TRBV10-3	.	.	TRBJ2-3	TGTGCCATCAGTGAGCCCCTCAGGGACACAGATACGCAGTATTTT	CAISEPLRDTDTQYF
TRBV25-1	.	TRBD2	TRBJ2-5	TGTGCCAGCAGTGAATTTAAACGGGGGACTAGCGGGCAAGAGACCCAGTACTTC	CASSEFKRGTSGQETQYF
TRBV27	.	TRBD2	TRBJ2-1	TGTGCCAGCAGTTTATCGAACAGTGCGGGAGGCTACAATGAGCAGTTCTTC	CASSLSNSAGGYNEQFF
TRBV6-5	.	.	TRBJ1-1	TGTGCCAGCAGACGTGGGACGGGGGGCACTGAAGCTTTCTTT	CASRRGTGGTEAFF
TRBV4-3	.	.	TRBJ1-2	TGCGCCAGCAGCCAAGCGGGAGGGGCGGGTGGCTACACCTTC	CASSQAGGAGGYTF
TRBV5-6	.	.	TRBJ2-7	TGTGCCAGCAGCTTGGGGGCTCCCTACGAGCAGTACTTC	CASSLGAPYEQYF
TRBV29-1	.	.	TRBJ2-2	TGCAGCGCCCTCCGGGCCGGGGAGCTGTTTTTT	CSALRAGELFF
TRBV12-5	.	.	TRBJ1-2	TGTGCTAGTGGGGTCGGGGTTCCTAACTATGGCTACACCTTC	CASGVGVPNYGYTF
TRBV7-6	.	.	TRBJ2-1	TGTGCCAGCAGCTTACGATATAGGAGCTCCTACAATGAGCAGTTCTTC	CASSLRYRSSYNEQFF
TRBV28	.	.	TRBJ1-1	TGTGCCAGCAGTCGCCTCACAACAGGAACCACTGAAGCTTTCTTT	CASSRLTTGTTEAFF
TRBV18	.	TRBD2	TRBJ2-1	TGTGCCAGCTCACCGAGCGGGGGTCACGGTGAGCAGTTCTTC	CASSPSGGHGEQFF
TRBV14	.	.	TRBJ2-5	TGTGCCAGCAGCCACGGGGGGACCCAGTACTTC	CASSHGGTQYF
TRBV5-4	.	.	TRBJ2-4	TGTGCCAGCAGTAGTATAGCCAAAAACATTCAGTACTTC	CASSSIAKNIQYF
TRBV18	few	.	TRBJ2-7	TGTGCCAGCTCACCACCGGTCCTAAATAGTGGCCAGGAGGGAGAGCAGTACTTC	CASSPPVLNSGQEGEQYF
TRBV5-6	.	.	TRBJ1-2	TGTGCCAGCAGCGCCACAGGGAAGTTAGGCTACACCTTC	CASSATGKLGYTF
TRBV5-1	.	TRBD2	TRBJ2-1	TGCGCCAGCAGCGGCGGACTAGACAATGAGCAGTTCTTC	CASSGGLDNEQFF
TRBV5-6	.	.	TRBJ1-4	TGTGCCAGCAGCTTGGATACGGGGGGAGGTGAAAAACTGTTTTTT	CASSLDTGGGEKLFF
TRBV19	.	.	TRBJ1-5	TGTGCCAGTAGTAAAAGACAGGTCGAGCAGCCCCAGCATTTT	CASSKRQVEQPQHF
TRBV2	.	.	TRBJ2-5	TGTGCCAGCAGCGAAACAACAGGGTCTGGAGAGACCCAGTACTTC	CASSETTGSGETQYF
TRBV19	.	.	TRBJ2-3	TGTGCCAGTTCTGGGGGGAGGGCGTCCCAGGGGGATACGCAGTATTTT	CASSGGRASQGDTQYF
TRBV6-1	.	TRBD1	TRBJ1-3	TGTGCCGGGTCGCAGGGGGATGGAAACACCATATATTTT	CAGSQGDGNTIYF
TRBV28	.	TRBD2	TRBJ2-7	TGTGCCAGCAGTGTACTAGCGGGAGGCTACGAGCAGTACTTC	CASSVLAGGYEQYF
TRBV7-2	.	.	TRBJ1-6	TGTGCCAGCAGCTTAGCTGCCCTTTTAACAGGCAGCTCCTATAATTCACCCCTCCACTTT	CASSLAALLTGSSYNSPLHF
TRBV5-4	.	.	TRBJ2-1	TGTGCCAGCAGCCTACCCTCAGGCAGTCACAATGAGCAGTTCTTC	CASSLPSGSHNEQFF
TRBV19	.	TRBD1	TRBJ1-6	TGTGCCAGTAGTGACACCTGGGACAGGGGGCACCCCTATAATTCACCCCTCCACTTT	CASSDTWDRGHPYNSPLHF
TRBV4-2	.	TRBD2	TRBJ2-1	TGTGCCAGCAGCCAAGTTCGGCTAGCGGGAGGATATGAGCAGTTCTTC	CASSQVRLAGGYEQFF
TRBV11-1	.	.	TRBJ2-7	TGTGCCAGCAGTACCAAGCTTTCCTACGAGCAGTACTTC	CASSTKLSYEQYF
TRBV14	.	TRBD2	TRBJ2-7	TGTGCCAGCAGCCCTGCGGGAGGGCCTACCTACGAGCAGTACTTC	CASSPAGGPTYEQYF
TRBV15	.	TRBD1	TRBJ1-5	TGTGCCACCAGCAGAGGCTACGGGACAGAGAGCAGTCAGCCCCAGCATTTT	CATSRGYGTESSQPQHF
TRBV5-4	.	TRBD2	TRBJ2-2	TGTGCCAGCAGCCGGGGGGTTAGCACCGGGGAGCTGTTTTTT	CASSRGVSTGELFF
TRBV4-1	.	TRBD2	TRBJ2-2	TGCGCCAGCAGCCCCCGACTAGCGGGAGTCGACACCGGGGAGCTGTTTTTT	CASSPRLAGVDTGELFF
TRBV7-9	few	.	TRBJ2-5	TGTGCCAGCAGCTTAGTGGGCATCCGGCCTGCCCAGTACTTC	CASSLVGIRPAQYF
TRBV7-3	.	TRBD2	TRBJ2-7	TGTGCCAGCAGCTCGAACGCGCTTGCCGGGACTAGCGGGAGCTACGAGCAGTACTTC	CASSSNALAGTSGSYEQYF